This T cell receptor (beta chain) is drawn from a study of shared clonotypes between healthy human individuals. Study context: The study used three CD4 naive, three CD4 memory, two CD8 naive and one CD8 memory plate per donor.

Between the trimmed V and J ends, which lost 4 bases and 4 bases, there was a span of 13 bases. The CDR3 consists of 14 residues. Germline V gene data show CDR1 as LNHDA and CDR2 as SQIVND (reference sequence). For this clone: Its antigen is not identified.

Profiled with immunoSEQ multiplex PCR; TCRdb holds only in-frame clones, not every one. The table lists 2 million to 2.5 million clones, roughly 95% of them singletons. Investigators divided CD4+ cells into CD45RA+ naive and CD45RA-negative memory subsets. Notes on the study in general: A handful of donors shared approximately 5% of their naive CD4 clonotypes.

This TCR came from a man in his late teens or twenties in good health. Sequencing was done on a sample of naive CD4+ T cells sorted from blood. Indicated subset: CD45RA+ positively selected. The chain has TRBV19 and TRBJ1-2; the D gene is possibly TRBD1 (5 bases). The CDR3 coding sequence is TGTGCCAGTAGTACCGCGGGGCTGAGCTATGGCTACACCTTC. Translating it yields CASSTAGLSYGYTF. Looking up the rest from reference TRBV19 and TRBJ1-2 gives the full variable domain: DGGITQSPKYLFRKEGQNVTLSCEQNLNHDAMYWYRQDPGQGLRLIYYSQIVNDFQKGDIAEGYSVSREKKESFPLTVTSAQKNPTAFYLCASSTAGLSYGYTFGSGTRLTVV.